This is a list of T cell receptor beta chains from one sample in a study of CD8 T cells in ankylosing spondylitis. TCRdb fed the 5' RACE reads into MiXCR, producing one record per CDR3 protein. The repertoire consists of about 360,000 distinct CDR3 sequences, with 20% occurring once and the leading ten covering over 10%. Sequenced input: blood, either unsorted or a sorted T cell fraction (not recorded which). The origin of the receptors is a male donor with ankylosing spondylitis or in good health (not recorded which). The CDR3 runs from the conserved cysteine through the conserved F or W. D genes are given only for firm matches. Expanded clones are given a class, and other clones once, few, many or no size at all.

cdr3_aa cdr3_nt d_call clone_size j_call v_call
CASSLVAGGPGTQYF TGTGCCAGCAGCCTAGTAGCGGGGGGGCCCGGTACGCAGTATTTT TRBD2 NA TRBJ2-3 TRBV3-1
CSVSGGTGDYEQYF TGCAGCGTTAGCGGGGGGACAGGCGATTACGAGCAGTACTTC NA NA TRBJ2-7 TRBV29-1
CASSFQQTYEQYF TGTGCCAGCAGCTTTCAGCAAACCTACGAGCAGTACTTC NA NA TRBJ2-7 TRBV7-9
CASSPAGSNTGELFF TGTGCCAGCAGCCCGGCGGGGTCGAACACCGGGGAGCTGTTTTTT NA NA TRBJ2-2 TRBV5-5
CASSSHLETQYF TGTGCCAGCAGCTCTCACCTGGAGACCCAGTACTTC NA few TRBJ2-5 TRBV5-6
CASSLTGDTEAFF TGCGCCAGCAGCTTGACAGGGGACACTGAAGCTTTCTTT TRBD1 many TRBJ1-1 TRBV5-1
CASSQEPGTSTGELFF TGCGCCAGCAGCCAAGAACCGGGCACCTCTACCGGGGAGCTGTTTTTT NA few TRBJ2-2 TRBV4-1
CASSPGLASEQYF TGTGCCAGCAGCCCCGGACTAGCGTCGGAGCAGTACTTC TRBD2 NA TRBJ2-7 TRBV12-3/TRBV12-4
CASTLRDRAYPNSPLHF TGTGCCAGCACCTTGAGGGACAGAGCATACCCTAATTCACCCCTCCACTTT TRBD1 NA TRBJ1-6 TRBV7-9
CASSGTDRGLYNEQFF TGCGCCAGCAGCGGGACGGACAGGGGGCTCTACAATGAGCAGTTCTTC TRBD1 NA TRBJ2-1 TRBV5-1
CASSANGGSNQPQHF TGTGCCAGCAGCGCCAACGGCGGAAGCAATCAGCCCCAGCATTTT NA NA TRBJ1-5 TRBV7-9
CASSERPENFYEQYF TGTGCCAGCAGTGAAAGACCCGAAAATTTTTACGAGCAGTACTTC NA NA TRBJ2-7 TRBV2
CASSIRGYWRGSPDTGELFF TGTGCCAGCAGCATAAGAGGTTATTGGCGGGGGAGCCCGGACACCGGGGAGCTGTTTTTT TRBD2 NA TRBJ2-2 TRBV11-2
CASSLVAGAYEQYF TGTGCCAGCAGCTTAGTGGCAGGGGCCTACGAGCAGTACTTC NA NA TRBJ2-7 TRBV12-3/TRBV12-4
CASSRVYEQYF TGTGCCAGCAGCAGGGTATACGAGCAGTACTTC NA many TRBJ2-7 TRBV12-3/TRBV12-4
CASSSGTVDEQYF TGTGCCAGCAGCTCCGGGACAGTCGACGAGCAGTACTTC TRBD1 NA TRBJ2-7 TRBV4-2
CASSPSEDRENEQFF TGTGCCAGCAGCCCGTCCGAGGACAGGGAGAATGAGCAGTTCTTC TRBD1 few TRBJ2-1 TRBV7-8
CASSPSSGTGYYEQYF TGTGCCAGCAGCCCAAGCTCCGGGACAGGGTATTACGAGCAGTACTTC TRBD1 few TRBJ2-7 TRBV27
CASRLLAGGFYEQYF TGTGCCAGCAGGCTACTAGCGGGGGGCTTCTACGAGCAGTACTTC TRBD2 few TRBJ2-7 TRBV7-8
CASSLDPGQGQKETQYF TGTGCCAGCAGCTTGGACCCGGGACAGGGGCAGAAAGAGACCCAGTACTTC TRBD1 few TRBJ2-5 TRBV7-8
CASSVPGGSSYNEQFF TGTGCCAGCAGCGTCCCAGGGGGCAGCTCCTACAATGAGCAGTTCTTC TRBD1 few TRBJ2-1 TRBV9
CASSLGWGASSYNEQFF TGTGCCAGCAGCTTAGGGTGGGGGGCCAGCTCCTACAATGAGCAGTTCTTC NA few TRBJ2-1 TRBV7-9
CASSLRDRSYNEQFF TGTGCCAGCAGCTTAAGGGACAGGTCCTACAATGAGCAGTTCTTC TRBD1 many TRBJ2-1 TRBV7-2
CSARTRGGRIQETQYF TGCAGTGCTAGAACGAGGGGGGGACGGATACAAGAGACCCAGTACTTC NA NA TRBJ2-5 TRBV20-1